This section outlines one T cell receptor (beta chain) sequence together with its context. The data were taken from a study of blood T cell repertoires in COVID-19. Background on the study: Samples of COVID-19 (acute and convalescent) were obtained from the United States, Italy and Spain. T cells, B-cell-depleted T cells, or PBMCs provided the cDNA or gDNA that served as material.

Germline lookup yields CDR1 SGHTA and CDR2 FQGTGA. The CDR3 has 16 residues. V lost 6 bases, J lost 3 bases, and 20 bases lay in between. In the source study's methods: From reference gene primer amplification, estimates of nucleated cell counts were derived. TCRdb's table, derived via immunoSEQ multiplex PCR, lists solely in-frame clones and lacks some. Clonal size and the V and J genes are those of that table, whereas D and trimming came from the DNA. The sample consists of around 250,000 clones, roughly 89% of them appearing once. Sequencing was carried out using peripheral blood. This receptor was obtained from a woman aged 40 to 55 who had recovered from COVID-19. V and J are TRBV7-3 and TRBJ2-5, with D possibly matching TRBD2 (6 bases). CDR3 sequence: CASSLGPQGGEETQYF. The CDR3 DNA reads as TGTGCCAGCAGTTTGGGGCCCCAGGGCGGGGAAGAGACCCAGTACTTC.